These 24 T cell receptor beta chains were sequenced from one sample in a study of cytomegalovirus exposure and HLA in healthy donors. Both 60 Vbeta primers and 13 Jbeta primers went into the PCR. Profiling relied on immunoSEQ multiplex PCR, and the TCRdb table lists in-frame clones only, not all of them. This table holds around 140,000 clones, more than 75% found once. The sequencing sample was made of PBMCs. The receptors stem from a male donor in good health and CMV-seronegative.

This chain's CDR3 is CAWSIQGSGYTF. CDR3 nucleotides: TGTGCCTGGAGTATTCAGGGGAGCGGCTACACCTTC. The chain couples TRBV30 to TRBJ1-2; maybe TRBD1 (6 bases). V dropped 2 bases and J dropped 8 bases, with 12 bases sitting between them. CDR1 is GTSNPN and CDR2 is SVGIG in the germline V gene (reference sequence). The CDR3 loop spans 12 amino acids. Based on the CDR3 plus reference TRBV30 and TRBJ1-2, the full variable domain is SQTIHQWPATLVQPVGSPLSLECTVEGTSNPNLYWYRQAAGRGLQLLFYSVGIGQISSEVPQNLSASRPQDRQFILSSKKLLLSDSGFYLCAWSIQGSGYTFGSGTRLTVV.

The chain uses TRBV11-2 and TRBJ2-7; 10 bases are a match to TRBD2. The CDR3 sequence is 16 residues long. Germline V lookup: CDR1 SGHAT, CDR2 FQNNGV. Losses at the gene ends were 4 bases for V and 2 bases for J; bases not matched to a gene: 8. In DNA, the CDR3 is TGTGCCAGCAGCTCCCCCCAGCGGGGGGGCCCCTACGAGCAGTACTTC. As protein: CASSSPQRGGPYEQYF.

This clone was recorded a few times. V is TRBV6-5 and J is TRBJ2-7, with TRBD2 as a possible D gene (7 bases). CDR1 and CDR2 (germline): MNHEY, SVGAGI. Trimming removed 0 bases from V and 4 bases from J, with 13 bases in between. This CDR3 has 15 amino acids. The CDR3 DNA sequence: TGTGCCAGCAGTTACTCGACGGGGGGCTTATACGAGCAGTACTTC. Translated: CASSYSTGGLYEQYF.

The rearrangement links TRBV6-5 to TRBJ2-7, with D possibly being TRBD1 (5 bases). The germline CDR1 and CDR2 sequences are MNHEY and SVGAGI. V was clipped by 5 bases and J by 3 bases, with 14 bases between them. The CDR3 spans 14 residues. The CDR3 DNA reads TGTGCCAGCAGTAAGACAGAGGCAGGCTACGAGCAGTACTTC. It codes for CASSKTEAGYEQYF.

Details on this clone: The junction departs from germline at one end; a sequencing error may be responsible. The J gene is TRBJ1-5, the V gene TRBV7-7, with TRBD1 as a possible D gene (5 bases). This CDR3 has 13 residues. Germline CDR1 SSHAT, CDR2 FNYEAQ (reference sequence). CDR3 sequence reads: CASSPGWDQPQHF. CDR3 in DNA: TGTGCTAGCAGCCCAGGGTGGGATCAGCCCCAGCATTTT.

The chain combines TRBV12-5 with TRBJ2-1; 9 nucleotides match TRBD1. Trimming removed 5 bases from V and 7 bases from J; junction bases left unmatched: 12. The CDR3 is made up of 16 amino acids. Looked up from germline, CDR1 is LGHNT and CDR2 is FRNRAP. Here the CDR3 reads CASGIPGQGTKNEQFF. The CDR3 DNA reads as TGTGCTAGTGGTATTCCGGGACAGGGAACTAAAAATGAGCAGTTCTTC. Supplemented by reference TRBV12-5 and TRBJ2-1, the full variable domain reads DARVTQTPRHKVTEMGQEVTMRCQPILGHNTVFWYRQTMMQGLELLAYFRNRAPLDDSGMPKDRFSAEMPDATLATLKIQPSEPRDSAVYFCASGIPGQGTKNEQFFGPGTRLTVL.

This chain links TRBV4-1 with TRBJ2-1, with 7 bases fitting TRBD2. The ends lost 1 base at V and 9 bases at J; junction bases unmatched: 0. The CDR3 is made up of 12 amino acids. Per the germline V gene, CDR1 is MGHRA and CDR2 is YSYEKL. CDR3 region: CASSQGGGEQFF. DNA of the CDR3: TGCGCCAGCAGCCAAGGGGGGGGTGAGCAGTTCTTC.

The rearrangement links TRBV19 to TRBJ2-7; 8 bases match TRBD2. V shed 4 bases, J shed 2 bases, and the junction held 7 bases outside the gene matches. Per the germline V gene, CDR1 is LNHDA and CDR2 is SQIVND (reference sequence). This CDR3 is 15 amino acids long. CDR3 loop: CASSTPRGGTYEQYF. The CDR3 bases are TGTGCCAGTAGTACCCCTCGGGGGGGGACCTACGAGCAGTACTTC.

As DNA, the CDR3 is TGCGCCAGCAGCCAAGCGGGTCTAGCGGGGGGGCCGAACATTCAGTACTTC. Translation: CASSQAGLAGGPNIQYF. The chain uses TRBV4-3 and TRBJ2-4; 12 bases fit TRBD2. Germline V gene sequence: CDR1 LGHNA, CDR2 YSLEER. This CDR3 is 17 amino acids long. The junction had 8 bases not matched to a gene; V was cut back by 1 base and J by 7 bases.

This clone showed up just a few times. The chain combines TRBV5-1 with TRBJ2-6; D unclear. The CDR3 is made up of 17 amino acids. Germline values: CDR1 SGHRS, CDR2 YFSETQ. V shed 2 bases and J shed 0 bases, with 12 bases lying between them. The CDR3 is CASSLIVGGSGANVLTF. In nucleotides, the CDR3 is TGCGCCAGCAGCTTAATTGTCGGTGGCTCTGGGGCCAACGTCCTGACTTTC.

V usage is TRBV7-2 and J usage is TRBJ1-2, with D uncertain. The V gene's germline CDR1 is SGHTA and CDR2 FQGNSA. V shed 3 bases and J shed 7 bases, with 9 bases lying between them. This CDR3 spans 12 amino acids. CDR3 protein: CASSFIEGGYTF. For the CDR3, the DNA is TGTGCCAGCAGCTTCATAGAGGGTGGCTACACCTTC.

The chain is built from TRBV7-8 and TRBJ2-5; D might be TRBD1 (6 bases). The DNA end favors TRBJ2-7, so the J call may be wrong. The CDR3 contains 14 residues. Germline V lookup: CDR1 SGHVS, CDR2 FQNEAQ. The CDR3 here is CASSLPAGEHEQYF. The CDR3, as DNA: TGTGCCAGCAGCTTACCGGCAGGGGAGCACGAGCAGTACTTC.

The rearrangement uses TRBV9 and TRBJ2-3; possible D gene TRBD2, 7 bases. The CDR3 loop spans 14 amino acids. V gave up 0 bases and J gave up 6 bases, with 11 bases separating them. In germline, CDR1 is SGDLS, CDR2 YYNGEE. Written as DNA, the CDR3 is TGTGCCAGCAGCGTAGAGGGGGGAGGGGATACGCAGTATTTT. The encoded protein is CASSVEGGGDTQYF.

V gene TRBV19 combines with J gene TRBJ1-1; a weak D match, TRBD1 (5 bases). The CDR3 is 15 amino acids. The V gene lost 6 bases and the J gene lost 1 base, with 15 bases spanning the gap. Germline CDR1 is LNHDA and CDR2 is SQIVND (reference sequence). CDR3 coding DNA: TGTGCCAGTAGACCTTCCCAGGGAGGGAACACTGAAGCTTTCTTT. Its translation: CASRPSQGGNTEAFF.

The chain has TRBV19 and TRBJ2-3; the D gene is possibly TRBD2 (6 bases). The germline gives CDR1 LNHDA, CDR2 SQIVND (reference sequence). The ends were cut back, 5 bases at V and 1 base at J, with 10 bases in the middle. CDR3 length equals 14 residues. Written as DNA, the CDR3 is TGTGCCAGTAGTCGTCAGCGGGGCACAGATACGCAGTATTTT. Translated, it gives CASSRQRGTDTQYF.

In DNA, the CDR3 is TGTGCCATCAGTGACACCGGGACAGGGATCCCTGGAAACACCATATATTTT. This codes for CAISDTGTGIPGNTIYF. V is TRBV10-3 and J is TRBJ1-3; 9 nucleotides agree with TRBD1. This CDR3 spans 17 amino acids. Per germline, CDR1 ENHRY and CDR2 SYGVKD. J gave up 2 bases and V 3 bases, and 8 bases lay outside the gene matches.

The V and J genes are TRBV10-2 and TRBJ2-5, with 12 bases lining up with TRBD2. After removal of 5 bases from V and 1 base from J, the junction contained 5 bases not matched to a gene. CDR3 length: 16 residues. Germline CDR1 WSHSY, CDR2 SAAADI. CDR3 protein: CASSTGTSGRQETQYF. The CDR3 DNA reads as TGCGCCAGCAGTACAGGGACTAGCGGGCGCCAAGAGACCCAGTACTTC.

This chain links TRBV6-6 with TRBJ2-3; 12 bases align to TRBD1. Germline V CDR1 and CDR2: MNHNY, SVGAGI (reference sequence). V lost 2 bases and J lost 6; bases outside the gene matches: 6. The CDR3 spans 16 residues. This CDR3 reads CASSYTSGTGGDTQYF. The CDR3 DNA reads as TGTGCCAGCAGTTACACGTCCGGGACAGGGGGCGATACGCAGTATTTT.

About this clone: The same CDR3 arises from other DNA sequences in this sample as well. The V gene is TRBV10-3, the J gene TRBJ1-2, with 8 bases matching TRBD1. The CDR3 runs 13 residues. Looked up from germline, CDR1 is ENHRY and CDR2 is SYGVKD. Trimming cost V 2 bases and J 4 bases; bases outside gene matches: 0. The CDR3 coding sequence is TGTGCCATCAGTGAGGGACAGGGCTATGGCTACACCTTC. As protein: CAISEGQGYGYTF.

The rearrangement uses TRBV10-3 and TRBJ2-3; TRBD2 might be the D (5 bases). V lost 8 bases, J lost 2 bases, and 17 bases lay in between. Germline lookup yields CDR1 ENHRY and CDR2 SYGVKD. The CDR3 is 15 residues long. The CDR3 spells CAIGGSPPSTDTQYF. CDR3 DNA: TGTGCCATCGGAGGTTCCCCACCTTCCACAGATACGCAGTATTTT.

The chain carries TRBV4-3 and TRBJ2-5; D gene unclear. The V end was cut by 4 bases, the J end by 5 bases, with 17 bases between. This CDR3 has 15 residues. Germline V gene lookup returns CDR1 LGHNA and CDR2 YSLEER. The CDR3 DNA reads as TGCGCCAGCAGCCTAAAATCAGCGAACGGGGAGACCCAGTACTTC. It encodes CASSLKSANGETQYF.

In DNA, the CDR3 is TGTGCCATCTCCCCGGGACTAGCGGCGCATGAGCAGTTCTTC. Protein sequence: CAISPGLAAHEQFF. The chain is built from TRBV30 and TRBJ2-1, with TRBD2 matching 11 bases. Germline CDR1 GTSNPN, CDR2 SVGIG (reference sequence). V gave up 8 bases and J gave up 8 bases; unmatched junction bases: 11. This CDR3 comprises 14 residues.

The chain carries TRBV27 and TRBJ1-2; the D is unclear. Germline CDR1 MNHEY, CDR2 SMNVEV (reference sequence). Trimming shortened V by 1 base and J by 9 bases, and 15 bases separated the two germline ends. The CDR3 has 14 residues. In DNA form, the CDR3 reads TGTGCCAGCAGTTTATTATCAGAGAACAGCCGCTACACCTTC. It codes for CASSLLSENSRYTF.

The V and J genes are TRBV7-2 and TRBJ1-1; the D is unclear. Trimming took off 5 bases at V and 0 bases at J, with 13 bases between the two ends. The CDR3 consists of 15 residues. Germline V gene data show CDR1 as SGHTA and CDR2 as FQGNSA. CDR3: CASSPNALMNTEAFF. Written as DNA, the CDR3 is TGTGCCAGCAGCCCCAACGCACTCATGAACACTGAAGCTTTCTTT.